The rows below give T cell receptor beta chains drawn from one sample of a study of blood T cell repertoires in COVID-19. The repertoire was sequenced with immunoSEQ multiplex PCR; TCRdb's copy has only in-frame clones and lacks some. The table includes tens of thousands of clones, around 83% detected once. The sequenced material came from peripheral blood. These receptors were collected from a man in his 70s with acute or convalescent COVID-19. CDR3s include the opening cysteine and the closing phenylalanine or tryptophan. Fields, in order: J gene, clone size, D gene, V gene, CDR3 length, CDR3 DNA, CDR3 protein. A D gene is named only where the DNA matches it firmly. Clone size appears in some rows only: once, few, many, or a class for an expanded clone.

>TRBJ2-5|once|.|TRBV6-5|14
TGTGCCAGCAGACTATCGAACTCGGGGGAGACCCAGTACTTC
CASRLSNSGETQYF
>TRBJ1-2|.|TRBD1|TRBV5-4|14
TGTGCCAGCAGCTTGGGACAGGGGGCGAGCGGCTACACCTTC
CASSLGQGASGYTF
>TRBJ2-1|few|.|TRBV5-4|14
TGTGCCAGCAGCCCAACTAGGTCCTACAATGAGCAGTTCTTC
CASSPTRSYNEQFF
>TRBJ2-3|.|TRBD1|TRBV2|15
TGTGCCAGCAGTGAACAAGGACAGGGAACAGATACGCAGTATTTT
CASSEQGQGTDTQYF
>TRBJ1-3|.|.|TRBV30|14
TGTGCCTGGAATGTTTGGGGCGGCGGAAACACCATATATTTT
CAWNVWGGGNTIYF
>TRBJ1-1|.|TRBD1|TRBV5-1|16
TGCGCCAGCAGCTCTGCGGGACAGGGGGCGTACACTGAAGCTTTCTTT
CASSSAGQGAYTEAFF
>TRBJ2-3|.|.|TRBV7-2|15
TGTGCCAGCAGCCCGACGACAGAGAGCACAGATACGCAGTATTTT
CASSPTTESTDTQYF
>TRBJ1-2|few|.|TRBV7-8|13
TGTGCCAGCAGTCGGGGGGGGCCGGATGGCTACACCTTC
CASSRGGPDGYTF
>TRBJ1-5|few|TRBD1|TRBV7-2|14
TGTGCCAGCAGCTCCAGACAGGGGAATCAGCCCCAGCATTTT
CASSSRQGNQPQHF
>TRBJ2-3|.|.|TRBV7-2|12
TGTGCCAGCAGCCCTAGCACAGATACGCAGTATTTT
CASSPSTDTQYF
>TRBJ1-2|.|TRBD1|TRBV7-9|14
TGTGCCAGCAGCTTCGCCGGGACAGGGCTTGGCTACACCTTC
CASSFAGTGLGYTF
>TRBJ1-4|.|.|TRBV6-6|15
TGTGCCAGCAGTTACACAGGCAAGAATAATGAAAAACTGTTTTTT
CASSYTGKNNEKLFF
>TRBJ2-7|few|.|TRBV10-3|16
TGTGCCATCAGTGACCCCGGACTCGGAGAGAACTACGAGCAGTACTTC
CAISDPGLGENYEQYF
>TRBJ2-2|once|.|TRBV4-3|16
TGCGCCAGCAGCCATGGGTCCAGGGTTAGGACCGGGGAGCTGTTTTTT
CASSHGSRVRTGELFF
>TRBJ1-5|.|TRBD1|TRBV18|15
TGTGCCAGCTCACAAGGTCAGGGGGCTAATCAGCCCCAGCATTTT
CASSQGQGANQPQHF
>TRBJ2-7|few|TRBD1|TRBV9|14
TGTGCCAGCAGCGTGGGACAGGGGGCGGACGAGCAGTACTTC
CASSVGQGADEQYF
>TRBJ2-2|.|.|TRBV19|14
TGTGCCAGTAGTTATCAGGGGGGCACCGGGGAGCTGTTTTTT
CASSYQGGTGELFF
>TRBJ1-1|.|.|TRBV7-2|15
TGTGCCAGCAGCTTAGATTGGGGCAGGGGTACTGAAGCTTTCTTT
CASSLDWGRGTEAFF
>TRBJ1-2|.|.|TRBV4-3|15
TGCGCCAGCAGCCAAGATTTTGACGTGGGCGATGGCTACACCTTC
CASSQDFDVGDGYTF
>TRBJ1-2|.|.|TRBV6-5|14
TGTGCCAGCTCACTCACAGGGCCCTTCTATGGCTACACCTTC
CASSLTGPFYGYTF
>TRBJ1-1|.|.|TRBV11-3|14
TGTGCCAGCAGCCGGGATCAGGGGTACACTGAAGCTTTCTTT
CASSRDQGYTEAFF
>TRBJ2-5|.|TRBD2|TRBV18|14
TGTGCCAGCTCACTGGGACTAGGAGGAGAGACCCAGTACTTC
CASSLGLGGETQYF
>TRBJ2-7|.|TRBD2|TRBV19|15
TGTGCCAGTAGCCAACTAGCGGGAGGGCTGTACGAGCAGTACTTC
CASSQLAGGLYEQYF
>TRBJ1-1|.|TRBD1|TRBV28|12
TGTGCCAGCAGTAGGGACAGGGCTGAAGCTTTCTTT
CASSRDRAEAFF
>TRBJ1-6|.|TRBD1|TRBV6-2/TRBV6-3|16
TGTGCCAGCAGCCCTTGGACAGGGGCGAATAATTCACCCCTCCACTTT
CASSPWTGANNSPLHF
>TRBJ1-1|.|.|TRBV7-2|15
TGTGCCAGCAGCTTTCAGTGGTCAGGGTCCACTGAAGCTTTCTTT
CASSFQWSGSTEAFF
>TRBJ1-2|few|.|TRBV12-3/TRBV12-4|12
TGTGCCAGCAGTTTAGGCACTACTGGCTACACCTTC
CASSLGTTGYTF